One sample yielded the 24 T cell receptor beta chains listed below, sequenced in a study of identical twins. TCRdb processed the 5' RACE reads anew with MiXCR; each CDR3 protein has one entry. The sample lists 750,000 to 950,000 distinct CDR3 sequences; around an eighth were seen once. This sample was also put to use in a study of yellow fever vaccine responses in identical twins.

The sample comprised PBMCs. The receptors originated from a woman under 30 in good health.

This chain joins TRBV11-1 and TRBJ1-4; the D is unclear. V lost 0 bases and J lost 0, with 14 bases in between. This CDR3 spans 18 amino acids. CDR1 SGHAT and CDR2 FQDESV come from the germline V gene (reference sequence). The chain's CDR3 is CASSLAPGPLATNEKLFF. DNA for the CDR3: TGTGCCAGCAGCTTAGCGCCAGGACCGCTGGCAACTAATGAAAAACTGTTTTTT.

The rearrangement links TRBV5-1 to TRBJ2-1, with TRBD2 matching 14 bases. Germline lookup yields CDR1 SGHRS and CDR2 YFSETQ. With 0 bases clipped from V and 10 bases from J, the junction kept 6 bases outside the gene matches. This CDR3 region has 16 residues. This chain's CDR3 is CASSLERLAGGEEQFF. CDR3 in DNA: TGCGCCAGCAGCTTGGAAAGACTAGCGGGAGGGGAGGAGCAGTTCTTC.

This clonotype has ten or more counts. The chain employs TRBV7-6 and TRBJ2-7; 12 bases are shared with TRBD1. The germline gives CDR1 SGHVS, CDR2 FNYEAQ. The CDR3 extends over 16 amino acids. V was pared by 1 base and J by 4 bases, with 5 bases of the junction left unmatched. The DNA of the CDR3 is TGTGCCAGCAGCTTAGAAGGGACAGGGGGCGGATACGAGCAGTACTTC. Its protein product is CASSLEGTGGGYEQYF.

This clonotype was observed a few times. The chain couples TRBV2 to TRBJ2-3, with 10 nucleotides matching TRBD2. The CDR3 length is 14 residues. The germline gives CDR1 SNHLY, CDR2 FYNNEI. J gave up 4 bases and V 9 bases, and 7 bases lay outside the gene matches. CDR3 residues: CASQRGGLPDTQYF. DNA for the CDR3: TGTGCCAGTCAGCGGGGGGGCCTGCCAGATACGCAGTATTTT. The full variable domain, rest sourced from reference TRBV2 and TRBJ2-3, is EPEVTQTPSHQVTQMGQEVILRCVPISNHLYFYWYRQILGQKVEFLVSFYNNEISEKSEIFDDQFSVERPDGSNFTLKIRSTKLEDSAMYFCASQRGGLPDTQYFGPGTRLTVL.

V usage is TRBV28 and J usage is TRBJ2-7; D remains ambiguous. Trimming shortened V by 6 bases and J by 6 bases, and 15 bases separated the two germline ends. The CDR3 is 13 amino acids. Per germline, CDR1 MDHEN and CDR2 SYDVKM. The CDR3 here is CASRTIGQGEQYF. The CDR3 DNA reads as TGTGCCAGCAGGACGATCGGGCAAGGCGAGCAGTACTTC.

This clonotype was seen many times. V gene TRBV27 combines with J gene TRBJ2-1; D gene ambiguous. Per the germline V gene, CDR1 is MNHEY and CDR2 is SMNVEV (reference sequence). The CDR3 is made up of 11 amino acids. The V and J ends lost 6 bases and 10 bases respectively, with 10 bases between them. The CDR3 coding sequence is TGTGCCAGCAGACTGTGGGGAGAGCAGTTCTTC. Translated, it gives CASRLWGEQFF.

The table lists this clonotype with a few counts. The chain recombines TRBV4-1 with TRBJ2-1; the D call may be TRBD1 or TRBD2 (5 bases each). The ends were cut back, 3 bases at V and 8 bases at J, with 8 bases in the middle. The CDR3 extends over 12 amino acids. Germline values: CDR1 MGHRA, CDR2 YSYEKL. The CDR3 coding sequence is TGCGCCAGCAGCCAGACGGGACATGAGCAGTTCTTC. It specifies CASSQTGHEQFF.

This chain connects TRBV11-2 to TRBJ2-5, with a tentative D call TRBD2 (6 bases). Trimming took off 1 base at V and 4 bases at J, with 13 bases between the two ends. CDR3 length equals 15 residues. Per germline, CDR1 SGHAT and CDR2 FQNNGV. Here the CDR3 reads CASSLGLGGLETQYF. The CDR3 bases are TGTGCCAGCAGCTTAGGATTAGGAGGGTTAGAGACCCAGTACTTC.

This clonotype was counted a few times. The CDR3 nucleotides read TGTGCCAGCAGCAAACCTGGACAGGGGAGGTACGAGCAGTACTTC. Protein: CASSKPGQGRYEQYF. V is TRBV7-9 and J is TRBJ2-7; 9 positions agree with TRBD1. CDR1 and CDR2 (germline): SEHNR, FQNEAQ (reference sequence). V lost 5 bases, J lost 4 bases, and 9 bases stayed unmatched. The CDR3 has 15 residues.

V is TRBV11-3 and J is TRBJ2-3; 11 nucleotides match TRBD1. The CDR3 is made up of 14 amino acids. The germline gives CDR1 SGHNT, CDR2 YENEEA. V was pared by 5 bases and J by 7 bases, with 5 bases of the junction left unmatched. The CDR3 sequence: CASSPGQGANTQYF. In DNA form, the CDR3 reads TGTGCCAGCAGCCCAGGACAGGGGGCCAATACGCAGTATTTT.

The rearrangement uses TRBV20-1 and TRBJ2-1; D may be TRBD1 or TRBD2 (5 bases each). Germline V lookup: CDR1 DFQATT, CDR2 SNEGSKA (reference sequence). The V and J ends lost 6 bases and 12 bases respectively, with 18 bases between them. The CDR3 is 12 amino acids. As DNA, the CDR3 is TGCAGTGCCGCCGGGACCCTAGAAACGCAGTTCTTC. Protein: CSAAGTLETQFF.

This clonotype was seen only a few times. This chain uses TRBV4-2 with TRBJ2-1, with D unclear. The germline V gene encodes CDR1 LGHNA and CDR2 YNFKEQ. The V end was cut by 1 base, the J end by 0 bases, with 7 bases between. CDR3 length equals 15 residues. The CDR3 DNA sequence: TGTGCCAGCAGCCAAGGGACCATCTCCTACAATGAGCAGTTCTTC. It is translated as CASSQGTISYNEQFF.

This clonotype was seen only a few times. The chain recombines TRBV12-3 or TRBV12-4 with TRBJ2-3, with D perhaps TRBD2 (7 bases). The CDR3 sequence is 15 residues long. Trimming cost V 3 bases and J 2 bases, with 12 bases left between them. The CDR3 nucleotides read TGTGCCAGCAGTTTTGGCGGGGGCCTCACAGATACGCAGTATTTT. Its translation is CASSFGGGLTDTQYF.

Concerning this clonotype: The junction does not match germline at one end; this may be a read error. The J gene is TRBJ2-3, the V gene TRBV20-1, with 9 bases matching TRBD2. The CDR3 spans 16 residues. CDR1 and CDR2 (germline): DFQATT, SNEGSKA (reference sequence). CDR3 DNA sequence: TGCAGTGCCAGAGACCGTCTAGCGGGGACCACAGATACGCAGTATTTT. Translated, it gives CSARDRLAGTTDTQYF.

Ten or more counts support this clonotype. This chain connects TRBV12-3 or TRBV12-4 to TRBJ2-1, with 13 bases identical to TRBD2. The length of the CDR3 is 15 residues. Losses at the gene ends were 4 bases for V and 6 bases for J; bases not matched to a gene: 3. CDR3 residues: CASSSGTSGTNEQFF. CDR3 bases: TGTGCCAGCAGTTCAGGGACTAGCGGGACCAATGAGCAGTTCTTC.

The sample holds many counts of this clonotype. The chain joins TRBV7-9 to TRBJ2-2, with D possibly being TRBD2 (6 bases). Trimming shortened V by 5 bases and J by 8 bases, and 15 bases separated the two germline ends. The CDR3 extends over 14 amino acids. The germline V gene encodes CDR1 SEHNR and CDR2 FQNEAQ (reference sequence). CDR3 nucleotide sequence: TGTGCCAGCAGCACGGACTACCCAGGGGGGGAGCTGTTTTTT. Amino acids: CASSTDYPGGELFF.

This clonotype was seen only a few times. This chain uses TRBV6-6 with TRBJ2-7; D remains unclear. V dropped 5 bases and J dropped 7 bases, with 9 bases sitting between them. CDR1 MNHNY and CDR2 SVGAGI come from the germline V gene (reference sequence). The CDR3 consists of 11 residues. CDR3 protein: CASSVLGEQYF. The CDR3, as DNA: TGTGCCAGCAGTGTGTTGGGGGAGCAGTACTTC.

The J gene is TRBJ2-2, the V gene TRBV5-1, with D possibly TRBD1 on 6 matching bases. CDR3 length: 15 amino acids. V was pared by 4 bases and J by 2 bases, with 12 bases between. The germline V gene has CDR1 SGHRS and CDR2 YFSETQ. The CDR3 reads CASSPGHFNTGELFF. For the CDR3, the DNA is TGCGCCAGCAGCCCGGGACACTTTAACACCGGGGAGCTGTTTTTT.

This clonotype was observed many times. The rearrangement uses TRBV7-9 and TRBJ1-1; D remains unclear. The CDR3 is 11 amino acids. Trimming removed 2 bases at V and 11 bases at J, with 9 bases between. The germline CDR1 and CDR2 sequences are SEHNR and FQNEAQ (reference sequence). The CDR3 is CASSLRGMAFF. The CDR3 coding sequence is TGTGCCAGCAGCTTAAGAGGGATGGCTTTCTTT. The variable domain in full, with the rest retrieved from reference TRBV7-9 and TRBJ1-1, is DTGVSQNPRHKITKRGQNVTFRCDPISEHNRLYWYRQTLGQGPEFLTYFQNEAQLEKSRLLSDRFSAERPKGSFSTLEIQRTEQGDSAMYLCASSLRGMAFFGQGTRLTVV.

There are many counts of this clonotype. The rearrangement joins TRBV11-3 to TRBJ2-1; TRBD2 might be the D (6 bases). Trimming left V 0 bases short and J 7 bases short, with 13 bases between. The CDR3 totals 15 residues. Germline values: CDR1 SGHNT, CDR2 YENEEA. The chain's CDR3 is CASSLELAAGNEQFF. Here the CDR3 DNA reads TGTGCCAGCAGCTTAGAATTAGCGGCGGGGAATGAGCAGTTCTTC.

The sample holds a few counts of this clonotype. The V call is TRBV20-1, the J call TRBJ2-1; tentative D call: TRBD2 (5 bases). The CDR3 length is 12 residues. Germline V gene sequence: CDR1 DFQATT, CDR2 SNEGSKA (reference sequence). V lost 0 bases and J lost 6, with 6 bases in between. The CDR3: CSARDEGNEQFF. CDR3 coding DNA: TGCAGTGCTAGAGACGAGGGCAATGAGCAGTTCTTC.

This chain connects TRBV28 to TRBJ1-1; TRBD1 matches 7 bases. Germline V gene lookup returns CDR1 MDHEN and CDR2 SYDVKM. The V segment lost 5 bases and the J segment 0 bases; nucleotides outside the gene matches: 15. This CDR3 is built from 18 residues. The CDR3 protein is CASSPKGGVGIMNTEAFF. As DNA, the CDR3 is TGTGCCAGCAGTCCAAAAGGGGGCGTTGGGATCATGAACACTGAAGCTTTCTTT.

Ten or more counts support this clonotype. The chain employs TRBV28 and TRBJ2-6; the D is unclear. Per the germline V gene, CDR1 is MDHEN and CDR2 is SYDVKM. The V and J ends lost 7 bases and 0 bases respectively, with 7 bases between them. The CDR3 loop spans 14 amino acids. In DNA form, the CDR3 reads TGTGCCAGCACAAAGGACTCTGGGGCCAACGTCCTGACTTTC. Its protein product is CASTKDSGANVLTF.

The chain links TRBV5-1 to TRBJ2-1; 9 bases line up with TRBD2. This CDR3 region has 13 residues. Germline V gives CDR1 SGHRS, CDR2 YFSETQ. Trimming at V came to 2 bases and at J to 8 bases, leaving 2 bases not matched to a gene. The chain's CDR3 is CASSFKREDEQFF. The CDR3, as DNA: TGCGCCAGCAGCTTCAAGCGGGAGGATGAGCAGTTCTTC.